One sample yielded the 27 T cell receptor beta chains listed below, sequenced in a study of Tregs in tolerant kidney transplant recipients. Sequencing was performed with immunoSEQ multiplex PCR; in TCRdb, only in-frame clones are kept and a portion is missing. This table has about 240,000 clones, about 80% appearing once. The sequenced material came from CD4+ T cells from blood. These TCRs come from a human donor in good health.

This clone appeared a few times. The chain has TRBV29-1 and TRBJ2-3; maybe TRBD2 (6 bases). CDR3 size: 14 residues. The germline V and J ends were trimmed by 7 bases and 0 bases, with 14 bases remaining between them. CDR1 is SQVTM, CDR2 ANQGSEA, per germline. The CDR3 bases are TGCAGCGCGTTTGGCGGGGCTAGCACAGATACGCAGTATTTT. This sequence encodes CSAFGGASTDTQYF.

The CDR3: CASRGRDRGLIARLPTF. CDR3 DNA: TGTGCCAGCAGAGGACGGGACAGGGGTTTAATAGCGAGGCTACCCACCTTC. The chain links TRBV2 to TRBJ1-2; 10 bases are shared with TRBD1. The CDR3 is 17 residues long. The J segment lost 13 bases and the V segment lost 6 bases, leaving 23 bases of the junction unmatched. Germline V gives CDR1 SNHLY, CDR2 FYNNEI.

The chain joins TRBV5-4 to TRBJ1-2; no reliable D call. With 3 bases removed from V and 2 bases from J, the gap between germline ends came to 11 bases. CDR1 SGHNT and CDR2 YYREEE come from the germline V gene (reference sequence). The length of the CDR3 is 14 residues. DNA of the CDR3: TGTGCCAGCAGCTCAGGACGGATCAACTATGGCTACACCTTC. Protein sequence: CASSSGRINYGYTF.

V is TRBV5-4 and J is TRBJ1-1; D call uncertain. This CDR3 spans 15 amino acids. V shed 4 bases and J shed 1 base, with 14 bases lying between them. Germline V lookup: CDR1 SGHNT, CDR2 YYREEE (reference sequence). The CDR3 region is CASSPPPGSNTEAFF. DNA of the CDR3: TGTGCCAGCAGCCCCCCGCCGGGGTCGAACACTGAAGCTTTCTTT.

This sequence joins TRBV4-1 and TRBJ1-6, with 7 bases lining up with TRBD1. Germline assignment: CDR1 MGHRA and CDR2 YSYEKL. CDR3 length: 14 amino acids. The J segment lost 14 bases and the V segment lost 4 bases, leaving 11 bases of the junction unmatched. The CDR3 nucleotides are TGCGCCAGCAGCCTTGGGACAGCCAAACGTACCCTCCACTTT. It encodes CASSLGTAKRTLHF.

The chain carries TRBV9 and TRBJ2-2; 8 bases fit TRBD1. V lost 1 base, J lost 7 bases, and 12 bases stayed unmatched. This CDR3 spans 17 amino acids. From germline, CDR1 is SGDLS and CDR2 YYNGEE. The chain's CDR3 is CASSVTLRTGSSGELFF. Written as DNA, the CDR3 is TGTGCCAGCAGCGTAACTCTCCGGACAGGGTCGAGCGGGGAGCTGTTTTTT.

The chain recombines TRBV29-1 with TRBJ2-7; weak D call: TRBD2 (5 bases). There are 15 residues in the CDR3. Germline assignment: CDR1 SQVTM and CDR2 ANQGSEA. V dropped 4 bases and J dropped 3 bases, with 19 bases sitting between them. The CDR3 bases are TGCAGCGTTGGCGGGCCCTGGGAACGGCTCTACGAGCAGTACTTC. As protein: CSVGGPWERLYEQYF.

The chain links TRBV19 to TRBJ2-5, with D possibly being TRBD1 (6 bases). The CDR3 length is 14 residues. The V and J ends lost 3 bases and 5 bases respectively, with 13 bases between them. Germline V gives CDR1 LNHDA, CDR2 SQIVND (reference sequence). CDR3 nucleotide sequence: TGTGCCAGTAGTATCACAGGGTCAGGGGAGACCCAGTACTTC. Translating gives CASSITGSGETQYF.

The CDR3 DNA reads as TGTGCCAGCAGCTTAGCCCTAGCGGGAGCATACAATGAGCAGTTCTTC. It specifies CASSLALAGAYNEQFF. The J gene is TRBJ2-1, the V gene TRBV11-3; 10 bases agree with TRBD2. Germline lookup yields CDR1 SGHNT and CDR2 YENEEA. The CDR3 runs to 16 residues. After removal of 1 base from V and 4 bases from J, the junction contained 4 bases not matched to a gene.

J is TRBJ2-7 and V is TRBV6-1; 10 nucleotides line up with TRBD2. Germline lookup yields CDR1 MNHNS and CDR2 SASEGT. V dropped 1 base and J dropped 2; count of bases not matched to a gene: 2. The length of the CDR3 is 15 residues. CDR3 loop: CASSEGTSGTYEQYF. CDR3 sequence (DNA): TGTGCCAGCAGTGAAGGGACTAGCGGAACCTACGAGCAGTACTTC.

The rearrangement links TRBV2 to TRBJ2-3; 15 positions match TRBD2. CDR1 is SNHLY and CDR2 is FYNNEI in the germline V gene. V shed 7 bases and J 4 bases; nucleotides not matched to a gene: 3. The CDR3 has 15 amino acids. The CDR3 DNA reads as TGTGCCAGCACCAGGACTAGCGGGAGGGCAGATACGCAGTATTTT. Residues: CASTRTSGRADTQYF.

The chain couples TRBV19 to TRBJ1-5, with TRBD1 matching over 7 bases. Trimming at V came to 2 bases and at J to 7 bases, leaving 2 bases not matched to a gene. The germline V gene encodes CDR1 LNHDA and CDR2 SQIVND (reference sequence). The CDR3 sequence is 13 residues long. CDR3 residues: CASSITGVQPQHF. The CDR3 region has the DNA TGTGCCAGTAGTATAACAGGGGTGCAGCCCCAGCATTTT.

This rearrangement joins TRBV30 to TRBJ2-1, with 7 bases aligning to TRBD2. This CDR3 comprises 17 residues. Germline V gene data show CDR1 as GTSNPN and CDR2 as SVGIG (reference sequence). With V trimmed by 4 bases and J by 4 bases, 16 bases remained unmatched. The CDR3 bases are TGTGCCTGGACCAACGGAGGGAGGCTAGCGGAATACAATGAGCAGTTCTTC. The encoded protein is CAWTNGGRLAEYNEQFF.

This chain joins TRBV27 and TRBJ1-5; 7 bases map to TRBD1. J lost 3 bases, V lost 4 bases, and 3 bases had no gene match. Looked up from germline, CDR1 is MNHEY and CDR2 is SMNVEV (reference sequence). The CDR3 has 14 residues. CDR3 amino acids: CASSSTGYNQPQHF. The CDR3 DNA reads as TGTGCCAGCAGTTCGACAGGGTACAATCAGCCCCAGCATTTT.

The genes are TRBV7-6 and TRBJ2-5; D is unresolved. This CDR3 spans 14 amino acids. Between the trimmed V and J ends, which lost 5 bases and 1 base, there was a span of 11 bases. The germline CDR1 and CDR2 sequences are SGHVS and FNYEAQ. The CDR3 coding sequence is TGTGCCAGCAGCACCGAACAGTTCCAAGAGACCCAGTACTTC. Amino acid sequence: CASSTEQFQETQYF.

Of note for this clone: Other DNA sequences of this sample code for an identical CDR3. The chain uses TRBV30 and TRBJ1-2; 7 nucleotides match TRBD1. From germline, CDR1 is GTSNPN and CDR2 SVGIG (reference sequence). V shed 0 bases, J shed 8 bases, and the junction held 15 bases outside the gene matches. The CDR3 totals 16 residues. The CDR3 coding sequence is TGTGCCTGGAGTGTACCAGTGGCAGGGGGACTGGGGGGCTACACCTTC. Residues: CAWSVPVAGGLGGYTF.

The rearrangement uses TRBV7-3 and TRBJ2-7; 12 bases are a match to TRBD1. J lost 4 bases, V lost 2 bases, and 3 bases had no gene match. CDR3 length: 15 residues. CDR1 SGHTA and CDR2 FQGTGA come from the germline V gene. In DNA form, the CDR3 reads TGTGCCAGCAGCTTAGCGGGACAGGGGGCATACGAGCAGTACTTC. It yields the protein CASSLAGQGAYEQYF.

The chain couples TRBV7-2 to TRBJ2-1; D remains ambiguous. Germline V gives CDR1 SGHTA, CDR2 FQGNSA. The CDR3 runs 16 residues. V was cut by 4 bases and J by 2 bases, with 15 bases left in between. CDR3 region: CASSSSFAATYNEQFF. The CDR3 DNA sequence: TGTGCCAGCAGCTCCTCGTTCGCGGCTACCTACAATGAGCAGTTCTTC.

The chain employs TRBV6-5 and TRBJ1-5; D ambiguous. CDR1 is MNHEY and CDR2 is SVGAGI in the germline V gene. CDR3 length: 13 amino acids. V lost 7 bases and J 1 base, leaving 8 bases between the germline ends. The CDR3 reads CASTTGSNQPQHF. DNA of the CDR3: TGTGCCAGCACAACTGGGAGCAATCAGCCCCAGCATTTT.

CDR3 protein: CASSFRESGNTGELFF. The CDR3 DNA is TGTGCCAGCAGTTTCCGGGAAAGCGGGAACACCGGGGAGCTGTTTTTT. V gene TRBV6-5 combines with J gene TRBJ2-2, with D possibly being TRBD2 (5 bases). This CDR3 has 16 residues. With 4 bases removed from V and 1 base from J, the gap between germline ends came to 13 bases. Germline V lookup: CDR1 MNHEY, CDR2 SVGAGI.

This rearrangement joins TRBV7-9 to TRBJ2-3; 9 nucleotides align to TRBD2. CDR1 and CDR2 (germline): SEHNR, FQNEAQ (reference sequence). V gave up 4 bases and J gave up 2 bases; unmatched junction bases: 7. This CDR3 is 16 amino acids long. The CDR3 loop is CASSSRLAENTDTQYF. CDR3 DNA: TGTGCCAGCAGCTCTCGACTAGCGGAGAACACAGATACGCAGTATTTT.

This rearrangement joins TRBV11-3 to TRBJ2-7; 7 bases agree with TRBD1. Looked up from germline, CDR1 is SGHNT and CDR2 is YENEEA. There are 12 residues in the CDR3. The ends lost 5 bases at V and 5 bases at J; junction bases unmatched: 3. Here the CDR3 DNA reads TGTGCCAGCAGCCTCACAGGGGACGAGCAGTACTTC. The encoded protein is CASSLTGDEQYF.

The V and J genes are TRBV9 and TRBJ1-5; TRBD1 might be the D (6 bases). This CDR3 has 20 residues. V was cut by 4 bases and J by 5 bases, with 31 bases left in between. CDR1 and CDR2 from the germline V gene are SGDLS and YYNGEE. CDR3 sequence (DNA): TGTGCCAGCAGCCCATGGGGCAGGGGATATCCTCTACCATACGATCAGCCCCAGCATTTT. It is translated as CASSPWGRGYPLPYDQPQHF.

The chain links TRBV7-2 to TRBJ2-1; 11 nucleotides agree with TRBD2. The CDR3 spans 15 residues. CDR1 and CDR2 (germline): SGHTA, FQGNSA. V dropped 4 bases and J dropped 4; count of bases not matched to a gene: 3. The CDR3 region has the DNA TGTGCCAGCAGCTCCTCTAGCGGGAGGTACAATGAGCAGTTCTTC. It yields the protein CASSSSSGRYNEQFF.

This clone showed up just a few times. The V call is TRBV7-9, the J call TRBJ1-1; 7 positions agree with TRBD1. V was clipped by 2 bases and J by 1 base; unmatched bases: 1. CDR3 size: 14 residues. Germline CDR1 reads SEHNR; CDR2 reads FQNEAQ (reference sequence). CDR3: CASSLTGANTEAFF. In nucleotides, the CDR3 is TGTGCCAGCAGCTTAACAGGGGCGAACACTGAAGCTTTCTTT.

The V gene is TRBV27, the J gene TRBJ1-1; D might be TRBD1 (6 bases). V was cut by 2 bases and J by 4 bases, with 14 bases left in between. The CDR3 loop spans 15 amino acids. In germline, CDR1 is MNHEY, CDR2 SMNVEV (reference sequence). CDR3 loop: CASSLGSGGATEAFF. CDR3 DNA sequence: TGTGCCAGCAGTTTAGGGTCGGGGGGGGCCACTGAAGCTTTCTTT.

The rearrangement links TRBV5-4 to TRBJ1-4; D not resolved. The CDR3 is 14 residues long. Trimming stripped 0 bases from V and 4 bases from J, with 7 bases between. Germline V gene sequence: CDR1 SGHNT, CDR2 YYREEE (reference sequence). The CDR3 here is CASSLGTYNEKLFF. CDR3 coding DNA: TGTGCCAGCAGCTTGGGGACCTATAATGAAAAACTGTTTTTT.